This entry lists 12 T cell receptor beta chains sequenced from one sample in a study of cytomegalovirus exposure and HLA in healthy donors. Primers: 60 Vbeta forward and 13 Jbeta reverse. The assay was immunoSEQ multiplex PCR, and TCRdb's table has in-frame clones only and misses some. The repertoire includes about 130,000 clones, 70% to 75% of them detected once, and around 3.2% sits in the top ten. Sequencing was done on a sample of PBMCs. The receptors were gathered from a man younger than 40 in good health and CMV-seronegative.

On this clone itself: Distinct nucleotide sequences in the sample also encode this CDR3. The CDR3 spells CASSPGQGNQPQHF. The CDR3 DNA reads TGTGCCAGCAGCCCCGGACAGGGCAATCAGCCCCAGCATTTT. The rearrangement uses TRBV28 and TRBJ1-5; 7 bases are shared with TRBD1. The V and J ends lost 6 bases and 2 bases, in that order; junction bases with no gene match: 4. This CDR3 contains 14 residues. Germline CDR1 MDHEN, CDR2 SYDVKM.

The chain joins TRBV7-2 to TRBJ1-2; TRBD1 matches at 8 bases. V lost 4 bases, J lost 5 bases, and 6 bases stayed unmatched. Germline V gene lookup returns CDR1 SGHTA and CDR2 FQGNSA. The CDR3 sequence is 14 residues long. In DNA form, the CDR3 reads TGTGCCAGCAGCTCGGGACAGGCCCTATATGGCTACACCTTC. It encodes CASSSGQALYGYTF.

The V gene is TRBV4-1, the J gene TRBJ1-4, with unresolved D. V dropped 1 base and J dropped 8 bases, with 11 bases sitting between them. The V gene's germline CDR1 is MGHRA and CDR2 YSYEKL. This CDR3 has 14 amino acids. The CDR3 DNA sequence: TGCGCCAGCAGCCAAGTTCCTAAATTCGAAAAACTGTTTTTT. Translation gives CASSQVPKFEKLFF.

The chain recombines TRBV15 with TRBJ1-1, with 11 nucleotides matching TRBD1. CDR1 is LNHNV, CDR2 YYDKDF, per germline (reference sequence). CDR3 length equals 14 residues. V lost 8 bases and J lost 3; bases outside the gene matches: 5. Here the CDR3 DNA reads TGTGCCACCGGGGACAGGGGGAGTTACACTGAAGCTTTCTTT. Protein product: CATGDRGSYTEAFF.

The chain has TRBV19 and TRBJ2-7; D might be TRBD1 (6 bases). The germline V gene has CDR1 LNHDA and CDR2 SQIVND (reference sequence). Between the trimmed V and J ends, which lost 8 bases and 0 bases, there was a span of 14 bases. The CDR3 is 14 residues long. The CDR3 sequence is CASEPSTGSYEQYF. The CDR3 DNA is TGTGCCAGTGAGCCCTCGACAGGCTCCTACGAGCAGTACTTC.

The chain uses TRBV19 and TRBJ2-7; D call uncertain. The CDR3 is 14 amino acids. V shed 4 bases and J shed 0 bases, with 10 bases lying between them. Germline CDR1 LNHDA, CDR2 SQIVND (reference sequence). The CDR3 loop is CASSTQPGSYEQYF. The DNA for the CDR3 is TGTGCCAGTAGTACTCAACCGGGCTCCTACGAGCAGTACTTC.

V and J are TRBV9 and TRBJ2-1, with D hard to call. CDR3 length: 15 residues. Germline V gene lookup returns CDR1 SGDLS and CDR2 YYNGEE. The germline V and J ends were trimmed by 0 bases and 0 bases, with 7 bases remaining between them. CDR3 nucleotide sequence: TGTGCCAGCAGCGTAGATCCCAGCTCCTACAATGAGCAGTTCTTC. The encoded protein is CASSVDPSSYNEQFF.

The CDR3: CASSLRTGSTGGELFF. The CDR3 bases are TGTGCCAGCAGCTTAAGGACAGGGTCAACGGGCGGGGAGCTGTTTTTT. This chain links TRBV7-8 with TRBJ2-2; TRBD1 aligns across 8 bases. Unmatched junction bases numbered 9, after V lost 2 bases and J lost 7 bases. CDR1 SGHVS and CDR2 FQNEAQ come from the germline V gene. CDR3 size: 16 residues.

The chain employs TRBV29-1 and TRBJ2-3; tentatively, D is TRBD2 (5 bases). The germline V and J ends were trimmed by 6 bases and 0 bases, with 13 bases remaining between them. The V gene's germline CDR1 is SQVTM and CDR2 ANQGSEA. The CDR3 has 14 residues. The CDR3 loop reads CSVPRLASTDTQYF. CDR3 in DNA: TGCAGCGTCCCCCGGCTAGCTAGCACAGATACGCAGTATTTT.

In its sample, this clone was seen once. CDR3 nucleotide sequence: TGTGCCATCAGTGATGGACAGCTTGAAGCTTTCTTT. It encodes CAISDGQLEAFF. This chain joins TRBV10-3 and TRBJ1-1; D is perhaps TRBD1 (6 bases). Trimming removed 3 bases at V and 7 bases at J, with 9 bases between. Germline lookup yields CDR1 ENHRY and CDR2 SYGVKD. The CDR3 sequence is 12 residues long.

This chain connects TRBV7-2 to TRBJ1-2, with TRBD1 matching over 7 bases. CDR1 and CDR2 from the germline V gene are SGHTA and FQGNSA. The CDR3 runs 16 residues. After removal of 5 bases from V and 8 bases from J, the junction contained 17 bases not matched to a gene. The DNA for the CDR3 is TGTGCCAGCAGCCAAAGCCCAGGGGGGAACTATGGCGGCTACACCTTC. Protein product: CASSQSPGGNYGGYTF.

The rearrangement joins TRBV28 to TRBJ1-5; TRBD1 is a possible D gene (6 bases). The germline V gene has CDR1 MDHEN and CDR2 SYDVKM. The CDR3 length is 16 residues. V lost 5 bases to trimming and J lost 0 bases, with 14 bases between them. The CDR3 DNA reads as TGTGCCAGCAGTACTTCAAGGACAGTTAGCAATCAGCCCCAGCATTTT. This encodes CASSTSRTVSNQPQHF.